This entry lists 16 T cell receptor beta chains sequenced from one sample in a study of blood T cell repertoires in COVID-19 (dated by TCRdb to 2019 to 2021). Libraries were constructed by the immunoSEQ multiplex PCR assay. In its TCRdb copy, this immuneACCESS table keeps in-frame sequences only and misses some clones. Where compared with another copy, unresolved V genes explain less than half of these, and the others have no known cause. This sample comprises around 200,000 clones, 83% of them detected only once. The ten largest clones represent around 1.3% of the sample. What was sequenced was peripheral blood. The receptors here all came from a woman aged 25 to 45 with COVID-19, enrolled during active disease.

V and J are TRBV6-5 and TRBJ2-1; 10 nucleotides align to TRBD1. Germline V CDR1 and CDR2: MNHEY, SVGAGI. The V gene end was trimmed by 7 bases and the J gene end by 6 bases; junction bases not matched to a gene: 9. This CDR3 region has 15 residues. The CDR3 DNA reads TGTGCCAGCAAAAGGACAGGGGGATTTGGCAATGAGCAGTTCTTC. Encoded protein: CASKRTGGFGNEQFF.

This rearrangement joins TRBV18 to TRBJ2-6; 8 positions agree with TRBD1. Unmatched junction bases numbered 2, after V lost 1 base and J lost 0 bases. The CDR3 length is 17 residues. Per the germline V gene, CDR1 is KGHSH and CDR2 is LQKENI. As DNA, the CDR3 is TGTGCCAGCTCACCACGGGACAGGCACTCTGGGGCCAACGTCCTGACTTTC. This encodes CASSPRDRHSGANVLTF.

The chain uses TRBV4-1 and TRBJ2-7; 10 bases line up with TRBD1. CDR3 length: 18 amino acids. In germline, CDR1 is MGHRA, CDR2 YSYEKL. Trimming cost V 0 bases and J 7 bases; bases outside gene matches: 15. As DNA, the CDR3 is TGCGCCAGCAGCCAAGACCCCCTCACGGGACAGGGGTCCTGGGAGCAGTACTTC. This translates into CASSQDPLTGQGSWEQYF.

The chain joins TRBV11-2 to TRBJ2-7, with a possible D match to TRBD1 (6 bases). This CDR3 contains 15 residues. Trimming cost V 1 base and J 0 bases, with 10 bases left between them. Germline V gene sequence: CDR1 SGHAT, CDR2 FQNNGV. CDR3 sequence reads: CASSLGQEPSYEQYF. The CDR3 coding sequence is TGTGCCAGCAGCTTAGGACAGGAGCCCTCCTACGAGCAGTACTTC.

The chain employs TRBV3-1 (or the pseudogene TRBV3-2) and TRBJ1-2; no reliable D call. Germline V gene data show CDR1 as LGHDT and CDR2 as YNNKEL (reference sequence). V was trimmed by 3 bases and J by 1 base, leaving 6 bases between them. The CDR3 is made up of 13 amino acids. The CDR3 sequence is CASSHKYNYGYTF. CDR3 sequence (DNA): TGTGCCAGCAGCCATAAATATAACTATGGCTACACCTTC.

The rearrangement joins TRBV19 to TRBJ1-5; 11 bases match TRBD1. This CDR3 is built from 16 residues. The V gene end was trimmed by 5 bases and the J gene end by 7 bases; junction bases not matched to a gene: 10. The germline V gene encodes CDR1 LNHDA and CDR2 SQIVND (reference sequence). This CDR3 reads CASSVPGQGAWQPQHF. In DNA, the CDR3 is TGTGCCAGTAGTGTCCCAGGACAGGGGGCGTGGCAGCCCCAGCATTTT.

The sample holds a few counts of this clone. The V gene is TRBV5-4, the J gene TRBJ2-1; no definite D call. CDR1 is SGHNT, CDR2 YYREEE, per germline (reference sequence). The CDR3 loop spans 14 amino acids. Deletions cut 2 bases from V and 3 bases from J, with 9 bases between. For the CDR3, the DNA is TGTGCCAGCAGCTTCGAGCGCCTCTACAATGAGCAGTTCTTC. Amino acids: CASSFERLYNEQFF. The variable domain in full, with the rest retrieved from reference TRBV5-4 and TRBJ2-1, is ETGVTQSPTHLIKTRGQQVTLRCSSQSGHNTVSWYQQALGQGPQFIFQYYREEENGRGNFPPRFSGLQFPNYSSELNVNALELDDSALYLCASSFERLYNEQFFGPGTRLTVL.

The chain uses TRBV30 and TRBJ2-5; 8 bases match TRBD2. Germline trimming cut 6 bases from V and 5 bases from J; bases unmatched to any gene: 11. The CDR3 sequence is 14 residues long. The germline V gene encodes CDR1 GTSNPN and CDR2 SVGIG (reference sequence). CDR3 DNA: TGTGCCTGCCCAGACGGGGGGGCCGGGGAGACCCAGTACTTC. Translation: CACPDGGAGETQYF.

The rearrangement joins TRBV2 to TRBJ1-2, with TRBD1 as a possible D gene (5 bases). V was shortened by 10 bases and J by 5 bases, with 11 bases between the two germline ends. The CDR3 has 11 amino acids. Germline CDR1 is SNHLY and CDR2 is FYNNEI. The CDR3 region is CATAGDYGYTF. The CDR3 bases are TGTGCCACGGCGGGGGATTATGGCTACACCTTC. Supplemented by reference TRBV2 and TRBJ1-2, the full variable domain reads EPEVTQTPSHQVTQMGQEVILRCVPISNHLYFYWYRQILGQKVEFLVSFYNNEISEKSEIFDDQFSVERPDGSNFTLKIRSTKLEDSAMYFCATAGDYGYTFGSGTRLTVV.

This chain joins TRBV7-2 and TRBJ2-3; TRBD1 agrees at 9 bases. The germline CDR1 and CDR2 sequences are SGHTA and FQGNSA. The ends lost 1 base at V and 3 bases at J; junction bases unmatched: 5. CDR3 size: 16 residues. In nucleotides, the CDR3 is TGTGCCAGCAGCTTAGATAGAGGACAGGGGACAGATACGCAGTATTTT. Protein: CASSLDRGQGTDTQYF. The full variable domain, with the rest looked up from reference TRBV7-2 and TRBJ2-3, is GAGVSQSPSNKVTEKGKDVELRCDPISGHTALYWYRQSLGQGLEFLIYFQGNSAPDKSGLPSDRFSAERTGGSVSTLTIQRTQQEDSAVYLCASSLDRGQGTDTQYFGPGTRLTVL.

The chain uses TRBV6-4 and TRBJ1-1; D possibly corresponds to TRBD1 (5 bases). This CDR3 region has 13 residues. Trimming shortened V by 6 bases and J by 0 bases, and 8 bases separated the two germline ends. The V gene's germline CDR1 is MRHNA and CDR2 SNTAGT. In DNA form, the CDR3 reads TGTGCCAGCAGGAGACAGTTGAACACTGAAGCTTTCTTT. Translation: CASRRQLNTEAFF.

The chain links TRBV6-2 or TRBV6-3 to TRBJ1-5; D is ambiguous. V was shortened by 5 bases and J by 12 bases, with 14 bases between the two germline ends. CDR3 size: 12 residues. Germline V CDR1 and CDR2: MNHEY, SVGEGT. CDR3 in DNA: TGTGCCAGCAGTCCGTTGGGCGGACTCCAGCATTTT. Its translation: CASSPLGGLQHF.

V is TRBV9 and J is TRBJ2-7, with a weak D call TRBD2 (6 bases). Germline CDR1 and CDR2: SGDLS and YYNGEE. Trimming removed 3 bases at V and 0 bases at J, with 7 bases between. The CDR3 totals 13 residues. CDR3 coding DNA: TGTGCCAGCAGCGGGGGGGTCTCCTACGAGCAGTACTTC. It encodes CASSGGVSYEQYF.

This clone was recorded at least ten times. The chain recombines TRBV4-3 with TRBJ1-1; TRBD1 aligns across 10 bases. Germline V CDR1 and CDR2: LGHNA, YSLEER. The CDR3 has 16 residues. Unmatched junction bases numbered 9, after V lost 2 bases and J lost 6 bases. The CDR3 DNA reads TGCGCCAGCAGCCAAACCGGGACAGGGGTAGGGGCTGAAGCTTTCTTT. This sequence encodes CASSQTGTGVGAEAFF.

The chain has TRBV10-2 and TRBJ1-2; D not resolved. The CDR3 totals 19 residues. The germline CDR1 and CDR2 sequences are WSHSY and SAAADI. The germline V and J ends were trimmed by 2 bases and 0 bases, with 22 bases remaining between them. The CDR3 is CASSEPEGVGKRTNYGYTF. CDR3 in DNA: TGCGCCAGCAGTGAGCCGGAGGGAGTCGGAAAACGGACTAACTATGGCTACACCTTC.

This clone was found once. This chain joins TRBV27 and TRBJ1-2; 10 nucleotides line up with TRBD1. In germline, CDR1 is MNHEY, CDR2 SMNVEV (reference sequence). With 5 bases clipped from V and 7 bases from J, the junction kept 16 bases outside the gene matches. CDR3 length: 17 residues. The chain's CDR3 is CASSPSPGQGPLLGYTF. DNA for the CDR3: TGTGCCAGCAGTCCTTCTCCGGGACAGGGGCCCCTACTTGGCTACACCTTC.